Listed below are T cell receptor beta chains from one sample, sequenced in a study of blood T cell repertoires in COVID-19. The assay was immunoSEQ multiplex PCR, and TCRdb's table has in-frame clones only and misses some. Among about 360,000 clones listed, around 88% were seen once. Source material: peripheral blood. Source of these receptors: a man aged 25-45 years with active or convalescent COVID-19. Both conserved end residues are part of each CDR3. D genes are given only for firm matches. Size values are once, few and many counts, or a class for expanded clones, and some rows have none.

.	TRBV5-5	TRBJ2-7	.	CASSHRPGLEVYEQYF	TGTGCCAGCAGCCACCGCCCAGGACTGGAAGTCTACGAGCAGTACTTC
.	TRBV30	TRBJ2-7	TRBD2	CAWSVPGGGYEQYF	TGTGCCTGGAGTGTACCGGGGGGTGGTTACGAGCAGTACTTC
.	TRBV3-1/TRBV3-2	TRBJ1-6	.	CASSQLLGDLAYNSPLHF	TGTGCCAGCAGCCAGTTATTAGGGGATCTGGCCTATAATTCACCCCTCCACTTT
.	TRBV11-2	TRBJ1-2	.	CASSQTGHPNYGYTF	TGTGCCAGCAGCCAAACAGGGCACCCGAACTATGGCTACACCTTC
.	TRBV4-1	TRBJ1-2	TRBD1	CASSQNLGQGSGYTF	TGCGCCAGCAGCCAAAACCTAGGACAGGGGTCTGGCTACACCTTC
.	TRBV28	TRBJ2-7	.	CASSHHRGGGEQYF	TGTGCCAGCAGTCATCACAGGGGGGGAGGCGAGCAGTACTTC
once	TRBV10-3	TRBJ2-2	.	CAISESTNTGELFF	TGTGCCATCAGTGAGTCTACTAACACCGGGGAGCTGTTTTTT
.	TRBV9	TRBJ1-1	.	CAGSALAGNTEAFF	TGTGCCGGCAGCGCCCTTGCGGGGAACACTGAAGCTTTCTTT
.	TRBV9	TRBJ2-1	.	CASSVELYNEQFF	TGTGCCAGCAGCGTAGAATTATACAATGAGCAGTTCTTC
.	TRBV2	TRBJ1-3	.	CASSEGSGPGNTIYF	TGTGCCAGCAGCGAGGGGAGCGGGCCTGGAAACACCATATATTTT
once	TRBV7-9	TRBJ1-5	.	CASSLPQQGQPQHF	TGTGCCAGCAGCTTACCCCAGCAGGGCCAGCCCCAGCATTTT
.	TRBV4-2	TRBJ2-2	.	CASSQPWTGREGELFF	TGTGCCAGCAGCCAACCTTGGACAGGGAGGGAAGGGGAGCTGTTTTTT
.	TRBV15	TRBJ2-1	TRBD2	CATSRSTSGRDNEQFF	TGTGCCACCAGCAGGTCGACTAGCGGGAGGGACAATGAGCAGTTCTTC
.	TRBV29-1	TRBJ1-3	TRBD1	CSVLGQGAGNTIYF	TGCAGCGTTCTAGGACAGGGGGCTGGAAACACCATATATTTT
few	TRBV7-2	TRBJ1-3	.	CASSFWGLGNTIYF	TGTGCCAGCAGCTTTTGGGGACTTGGAAACACCATATATTTT
.	TRBV11-1	TRBJ2-3	.	CASSLAGVSNTQYF	TGTGCCAGCAGCTTAGCAGGGGTATCAAATACGCAGTATTTT
.	TRBV9	TRBJ2-1	TRBD1	CASSPRGGPNEQFF	TGTGCCAGCAGCCCGAGAGGGGGCCCCAATGAGCAGTTCTTC
.	TRBV19	TRBJ2-5	.	CASSIVAGETQYF	TGTGCCAGTAGTATCGTGGCGGGAGAGACCCAGTACTTC
few	TRBV2	TRBJ1-2	TRBD1	CASGGQALPHGYTF	TGTGCCAGCGGTGGACAGGCGCTTCCCCATGGCTACACCTTC
.	TRBV3-1/TRBV3-2	TRBJ1-3	.	CASSQAAAGGNTIYF	TGTGCCAGCAGCCAAGCGGCGGCGGGCGGAAACACCATATATTTT
.	TRBV27	TRBJ1-6	.	CASSLSRPGYSPLHF	TGTGCCAGCAGTTTATCCAGGCCTGGATATTCACCCCTCCACTTT
.	TRBV5-1	TRBJ2-1	TRBD2	CASSLSGLLAGDEQFF	TGCGCCAGCAGCTTGAGTGGGTTGTTAGCGGGGGATGAGCAGTTCTTC
.	TRBV3-1/TRBV3-2	TRBJ1-2	TRBD1	CASSHLTGGGGYTF	TGTGCCAGCAGCCATTTGACAGGGGGAGGTGGCTACACCTTC
.	TRBV3-1/TRBV3-2	TRBJ2-1	.	CASGGPAGNEQFF	TGTGCCAGCGGAGGGCCGGCTGGCAATGAGCAGTTCTTC
.	TRBV5-8	TRBJ2-6	TRBD1	CASSTSGGYGANVLTF	TGTGCCAGCAGCACTTCAGGGGGTTACGGGGCCAACGTCCTGACTTTC
.	TRBV29-1	TRBJ2-6	TRBD2	CSVSGAELSGANVLTF	TGCAGCGTAAGCGGGGCCGAGCTCTCTGGGGCCAACGTCCTGACTTTC
.	TRBV24-1	TRBJ2-1	TRBD1	CATSDLNRGLYNEQFF	TGTGCCACCAGTGATTTGAACAGGGGGCTTTACAATGAGCAGTTCTTC
.	TRBV4-2	TRBJ2-1	TRBD2	CASSQKLAGPYNEQFF	TGTGCCAGCAGCCAAAAACTAGCGGGACCCTACAATGAGCAGTTCTTC
.	TRBV4-2	TRBJ1-4	TRBD1	CASSQGEGTGGNEKLFF	TGTGCCAGCAGCCAAGGGGAAGGGACAGGCGGAAATGAAAAACTGTTTTTT
.	TRBV10-3	TRBJ2-1	TRBD2	CAISERGGNEQFF	TGTGCCATCAGCGAGAGGGGAGGGAATGAGCAGTTCTTC
.	TRBV28	TRBJ2-7	.	CASSLYTDSSYEQYF	TGTGCCAGCAGTTTATATACGGACTCATCCTACGAGCAGTACTTC
.	TRBV5-1	TRBJ2-1	.	CASSLGQGGSNEQFF	TGCGCCAGCAGCTTGGGACAGGGAGGATCGAATGAGCAGTTCTTC
.	TRBV30	TRBJ1-2	TRBD1	CAWRIIGGLGGYTF	TGTGCCTGGAGGATTATAGGGGGCCTCGGGGGCTACACCTTC
.	TRBV19	TRBJ1-1	TRBD1	CASSTDRAGEAFF	TGTGCCAGTAGTACGGACAGGGCGGGTGAAGCTTTCTTT
once	TRBV7-2	TRBJ2-1	TRBD2	CASSLQRSSGRGEQFF	TGTGCCAGCAGCTTACAGCGGTCTAGCGGGAGAGGAGAGCAGTTCTTC
.	TRBV24-1	TRBJ2-3	.	CATSAGQGHTDTQYF	TGTGCCACCAGTGCTGGTCAGGGGCACACAGATACGCAGTATTTT
few	TRBV9	TRBJ2-1	TRBD1	CASSVESRGNEQFF	TGTGCCAGCAGCGTCGAAAGCAGGGGGAATGAGCAGTTCTTC
.	TRBV7-2	TRBJ2-3	.	CASSLWADTQYF	TGTGCCAGCAGCTTATGGGCGGATACGCAGTATTTT
.	TRBV19	TRBJ2-1	TRBD2	CASRTSGSTPPPVF	TGTGCCAGCAGGACTAGCGGATCAACCCCGCCACCAGTCTTC
.	TRBV9	TRBJ1-1	TRBD1	CASRDPHPRQGALGAEAFF	TGTGCCAGCAGGGATCCTCATCCCCGACAGGGGGCGCTTGGGGCTGAAGCTTTCTTT
.	TRBV2	TRBJ2-6	TRBD1	CASSVRDRDYSGANVLTF	TGTGCCAGCAGTGTCCGGGACAGGGACTACTCTGGGGCCAACGTCCTGACTTTC
.	TRBV4-1	TRBJ1-2	.	CASSQSGYGYTF	TGCGCCAGCAGCCAAAGCGGTTATGGCTACACCTTC
few	TRBV28	TRBJ2-7	.	CASTGHTYEQYF	TGTGCCAGTACAGGCCATACCTACGAGCAGTACTTC
.	TRBV27	TRBJ1-2	.	CASRASGEQGGYTF	TGTGCCAGCAGGGCTTCAGGGGAACAGGGCGGCTACACCTTC
.	TRBV10-3	TRBJ2-7	.	CAISEAPGQSYEQYF	TGTGCCATCAGTGAGGCGCCGGGACAATCCTACGAGCAGTACTTC
.	TRBV5-1	TRBJ2-2	.	CASSFEGGTNTGELFF	TGCGCCAGCAGCTTCGAAGGAGGCACGAACACCGGGGAGCTGTTTTTT
.	TRBV24-1	TRBJ2-7	.	CATSAGGAGNYEQYF	TGTGCCACCAGTGCCGGGGGAGCCGGAAACTACGAGCAGTACTTC
.	TRBV27	TRBJ1-4	TRBD1	CASSRRGQINEKLFF	TGTGCCAGCAGTAGGAGGGGACAGATTAATGAAAAACTGTTTTTT
.	TRBV19	TRBJ2-1	.	CASSTGVGGEQFF	TGTGCCAGTAGTACGGGGGTTGGAGGGGAGCAGTTCTTC
.	TRBV9	TRBJ1-1	.	CASSLAGQNTEAFF	TGTGCCAGCAGCCTGGCAGGGCAGAACACTGAAGCTTTCTTT
.	TRBV7-2	TRBJ2-7	TRBD1	CASSLGGTDRVLSYEQYF	TGTGCCAGCAGCTTAGGAGGTACGGACAGGGTCCTCTCCTACGAGCAGTACTTC
few	TRBV3-1/TRBV3-2	TRBJ1-4	.	CASSQGATNEKLFF	TGTGCCAGCAGCCAAGGCGCAACTAATGAAAAACTGTTTTTT
.	TRBV29-1	TRBJ2-1	.	CSVGGGTHNEQFF	TGCAGCGTTGGGGGCGGGACCCACAATGAGCAGTTCTTC
.	TRBV30	TRBJ2-2	.	CAWRGTSSNTGELFF	TGTGCCTGGAGGGGGACATCCTCGAACACCGGGGAGCTGTTTTTT
.	TRBV21-1	TRBJ1-1	.	CASSTRQAEAFF	TGTGCCAGCAGCACCCGACAGGCTGAAGCTTTCTTT
.	TRBV5-1	TRBJ2-7	TRBD2	CASSPNLAGGIYEQYF	TGCGCCAGCAGCCCAAACCTAGCGGGGGGGATCTACGAGCAGTACTTC
.	TRBV28	TRBJ1-1	.	CASITGNMNTEAFF	TGTGCCAGTATTACCGGGAACATGAACACTGAAGCTTTCTTT
few	TRBV4-1	TRBJ2-1	.	CASFRRRFF	TGCGCCAGCTTTCGGAGAAGGTTCTTC